Shown below are 5 T cell receptor beta chains from a single sample sequenced in a study of T-cell reconstitution after alpha-beta-depleted transplantation in children. Unique molecular identifiers were incorporated during preparation of the TCRbeta library. Via MiXCR, TCRdb re-called the PCR reads, giving one row per CDR3 protein. The table lists approximately 240,000 distinct CDR3 sequences, 8% to 9.5% of them singletons. Sequencing was performed on PBMCs from the stem cell graft donor, taken from the stem cell graft. These receptors were collected from a human donor who donated a stem cell graft to a child with acute lymphoblastic leukemia.

This clonotype appeared a few times. The chain has TRBV5-1 and TRBJ2-2; 7 bases agree with TRBD2. This CDR3 spans 19 amino acids. Trimming cost V 0 bases and J 0 bases; bases outside gene matches: 11. The germline gives CDR1 SGHRS, CDR2 YFSETQ. The CDR3 is CASSLASTGGLTNTGELFF. Here the CDR3 DNA reads TGCGCCAGCAGCTTGGCCTCGACGGGGGGATTGACGAACACCGGGGAGCTGTTTTTT.

V is TRBV2 and J is TRBJ2-3, with 8 bases that match TRBD1. The germline V gene has CDR1 SNHLY and CDR2 FYNNEI. V lost 6 bases, J lost 5 bases, and 7 bases stayed unmatched. This CDR3 contains 14 residues. This chain's CDR3 is CASSRTGFEDTQYF. The CDR3 DNA reads as TGTGCCAGCAGCCGGACAGGGTTTGAAGATACGCAGTATTTT. The whole variable domain, filled in from reference TRBV2 and TRBJ2-3, reads EPEVTQTPSHQVTQMGQEVILRCVPISNHLYFYWYRQILGQKVEFLVSFYNNEISEKSEIFDDQFSVERPDGSNFTLKIRSTKLEDSAMYFCASSRTGFEDTQYFGPGTRLTVL.

The V call is TRBV24-1, the J call TRBJ1-2; 7 bases agree with TRBD1. Per germline, CDR1 KGHDR and CDR2 SFDVKD. CDR3 length: 15 residues. V dropped 0 bases and J dropped 7; count of bases not matched to a gene: 7. In nucleotides, the CDR3 is TGTGCCACCAGTGATTTGGGACAGGTCGTCTCTGGCTACACCTTC. Its protein product is CATSDLGQVVSGYTF.

This clonotype has a count of ten or more. The chain employs TRBV19 and TRBJ2-5, with D maybe TRBD1 (6 bases). Trimming left V 4 bases short and J 4 bases short, with 19 bases between. Germline CDR1 and CDR2: LNHDA and SQIVND (reference sequence). The CDR3 has 16 residues. CDR3 bases: TGTGCCAGTAGTACCCAAGGAACAGGGTGGCCAGAGACCCAGTACTTC. Its protein is CASSTQGTGWPETQYF.

A few counts support this clonotype. The genes are TRBV3-1 and TRBJ1-2, with TRBD1 identical over 11 bases. Germline V CDR1 and CDR2: LGHDT, YNNKEL (reference sequence). The CDR3 is 17 amino acids. Germline trimming cut 5 bases from V and 3 bases from J; bases unmatched to any gene: 11. The CDR3 DNA reads TGTGCCAGCAGCTCCCGGGACAGGGGGTGGGTGTACTATGGCTACACCTTC. Protein: CASSSRDRGWVYYGYTF.